This T cell receptor (beta chain) was obtained from a study of blood T cell repertoires in COVID-19. This CDR3 contains 11 residues. Trimming left V 1 base short and J 7 bases short, with 5 bases between. The germline V gene encodes CDR1 LGHDT and CDR2 YNNKEL (reference sequence). TCRdb keeps only in-frame clones here, not all; method: immunoSEQ multiplex PCR. The data contain approximately 270,000 clones, roughly nine tenths of them singletons. This sequence joins TRBV3-1 (or the pseudogene TRBV3-2) and TRBJ2-7, with D perhaps matching TRBD2 (5 bases). Sequenced input: PBMCs or T cells enriched from blood (not recorded which). The receptor comes from a woman aged 55-70 years who had recovered from COVID-19. The CDR3 DNA is TGTGCCAGCAGCCAAGGGAGGGAGCAGTACTTC. Amino acid sequence: CASSQGREQYF.